This TCR beta chain was retrieved from a study of shared clonotypes between healthy human individuals. The naive CD8 subset, CD45RO-negative cells positively selected for CCR7, excluded terminally differentiated effector memory CD45RA+ cells. Trimming removed 6 bases from V and 2 bases from J, with 14 bases in between. The CDR3 is 14 amino acids. The germline gives CDR1 MDHEN, CDR2 SYDVKM. The protocol was immunoSEQ multiplex PCR, while the TCRdb copy is restricted to in-frame clones and leaves out a portion. The table lists around 2.1 million clones, more than 85% of them singletons. The sample was naive CD8+ T cells from PBMCs. The chain recombines TRBV28 with TRBJ2-7, with a tentative D call TRBD1 (6 bases). The source is a man younger than 35 in good health. Some clones in this sample may be carry-over from other donors' samples. CDR3 DNA sequence: TGTGCCAGCAGCGTACAGGGAGATGCCTACGAGCAGTACTTC. Translating it yields CASSVQGDAYEQYF.